The T cell receptor (beta chain) described here comes from a study of shared clonotypes between healthy human individuals. In the study overall: Researchers assigned three CD4 naive, three CD4 memory, two CD8 naive and one CD8 memory plate to each donor.

Replicate sorted-subset PCRs were loaded with around 200 ng DNA, 30,000 to 35,000 T cell genomes. Method: immunoSEQ multiplex PCR; TCRdb's copy keeps in-frame clones and lacks some. The profile shows 650,000 to 800,000 clones, 72% of them singletons. Study-wide findings and caveats: Though the depth was large, rarefaction showed that sorted-subset sequencing was incomplete.

Concerning this clone itself: Its antigen is still unknown. The same CDR3 also results from other DNA sequences found in this sample.

A CD45RA+ naive subset and a CD45RA-negative memory subset were split from CD4+ cells. The receptor comes from a woman aged 30 to 39 in good health. The source material was memory CD4+ T cells sorted from blood. The subset is: CD45RA-negative fraction.

The CDR3 coding sequence is TGCAGCGTACGGTACCAAGAGACCCAGTACTTC. Amino acids: CSVRYQETQYF. The rearrangement joins TRBV29-1 to TRBJ2-5; D not resolved. Germline-derived CDR1 and CDR2 are SQVTM and ANQGSEA. The CDR3 is made up of 11 amino acids. Trimming removed 6 bases from V and 0 bases from J, with 5 bases in between.